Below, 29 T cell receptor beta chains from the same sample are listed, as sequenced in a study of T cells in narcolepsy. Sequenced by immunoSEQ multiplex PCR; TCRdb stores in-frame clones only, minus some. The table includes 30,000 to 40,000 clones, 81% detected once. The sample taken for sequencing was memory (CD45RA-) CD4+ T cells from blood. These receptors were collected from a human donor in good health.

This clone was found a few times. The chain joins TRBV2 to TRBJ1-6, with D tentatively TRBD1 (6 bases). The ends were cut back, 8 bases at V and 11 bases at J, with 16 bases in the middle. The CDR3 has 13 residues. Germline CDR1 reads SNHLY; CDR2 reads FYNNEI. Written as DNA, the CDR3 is TGTGCCAGCCGAGGGGGACTGGAGGCACCCCTCCACTTT. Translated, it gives CASRGGLEAPLHF.

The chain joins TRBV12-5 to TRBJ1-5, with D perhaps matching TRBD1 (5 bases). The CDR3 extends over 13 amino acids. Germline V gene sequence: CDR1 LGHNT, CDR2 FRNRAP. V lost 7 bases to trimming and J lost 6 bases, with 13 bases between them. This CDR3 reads CASATRVAQPQHF. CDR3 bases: TGTGCTAGTGCCACCAGGGTGGCTCAGCCCCAGCATTTT.

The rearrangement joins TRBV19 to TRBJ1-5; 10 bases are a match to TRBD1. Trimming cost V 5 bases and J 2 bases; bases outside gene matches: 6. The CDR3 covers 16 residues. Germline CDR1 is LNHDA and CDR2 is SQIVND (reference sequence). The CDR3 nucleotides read TGTGCCAGTAGTCTTCGGACAGGGGGAGGCAATCAGCCCCAGCATTTT. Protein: CASSLRTGGGNQPQHF.

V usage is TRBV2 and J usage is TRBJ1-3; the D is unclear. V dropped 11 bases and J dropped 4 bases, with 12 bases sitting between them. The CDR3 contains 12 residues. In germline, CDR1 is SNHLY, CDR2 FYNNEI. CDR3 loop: CAGFTTGNTIYF. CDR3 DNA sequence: TGTGCCGGCTTCACCACAGGAAACACCATATATTTT.

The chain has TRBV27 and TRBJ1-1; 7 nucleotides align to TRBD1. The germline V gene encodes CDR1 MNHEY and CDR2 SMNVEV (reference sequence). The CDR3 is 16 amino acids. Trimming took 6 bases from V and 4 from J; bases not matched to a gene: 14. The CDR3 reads CASRIQGDRSGTEAFF. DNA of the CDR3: TGTGCCAGCAGGATCCAGGGGGATCGGTCGGGCACTGAAGCTTTCTTT.

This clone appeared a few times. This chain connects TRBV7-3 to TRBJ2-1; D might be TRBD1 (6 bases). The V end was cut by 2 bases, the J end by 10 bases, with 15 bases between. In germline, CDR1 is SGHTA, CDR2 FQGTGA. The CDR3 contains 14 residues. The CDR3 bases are TGTGCCAGCAGCTTAGGTCCGGACAGTGAAGAGCAGTTCTTC. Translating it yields CASSLGPDSEEQFF. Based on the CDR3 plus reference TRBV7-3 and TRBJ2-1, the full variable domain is GAGVSQTPSNKVTEKGKYVELRCDPISGHTALYWYRQSLGQGPEFLIYFQGTGAADDSGLPNDRFFAVRPEGSVSTLKIQRTERGDSAVYLCASSLGPDSEEQFFGPGTRLTVL.

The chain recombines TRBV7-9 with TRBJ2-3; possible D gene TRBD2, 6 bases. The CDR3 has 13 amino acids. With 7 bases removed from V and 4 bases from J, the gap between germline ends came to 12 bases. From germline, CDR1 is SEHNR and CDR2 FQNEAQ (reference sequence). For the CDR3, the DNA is TGTGCCAGCACTATTGCGGGGTCAGATACGCAGTATTTT. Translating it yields CASTIAGSDTQYF. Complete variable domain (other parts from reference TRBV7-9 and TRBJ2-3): DTGVSQNPRHKITKRGQNVTFRCDPISEHNRLYWYRQTLGQGPEFLTYFQNEAQLEKSRLLSDRFSAERPKGSFSTLEIQRTEQGDSAMYLCASTIAGSDTQYFGPGTRLTVL.

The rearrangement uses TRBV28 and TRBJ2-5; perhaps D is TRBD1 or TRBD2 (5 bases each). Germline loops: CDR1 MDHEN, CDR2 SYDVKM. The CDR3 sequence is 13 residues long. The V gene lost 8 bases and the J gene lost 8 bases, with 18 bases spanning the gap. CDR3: CASLGWDRGTQYF. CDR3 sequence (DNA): TGTGCCAGCCTTGGGTGGGACCGAGGAACCCAGTACTTC.

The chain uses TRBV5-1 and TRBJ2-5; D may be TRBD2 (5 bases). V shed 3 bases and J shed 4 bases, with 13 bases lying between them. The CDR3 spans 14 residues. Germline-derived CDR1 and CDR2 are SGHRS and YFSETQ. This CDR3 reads CASSSMRGGETQYF. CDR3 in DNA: TGCGCCAGCAGCTCGATGCGAGGAGGAGAGACCCAGTACTTC.

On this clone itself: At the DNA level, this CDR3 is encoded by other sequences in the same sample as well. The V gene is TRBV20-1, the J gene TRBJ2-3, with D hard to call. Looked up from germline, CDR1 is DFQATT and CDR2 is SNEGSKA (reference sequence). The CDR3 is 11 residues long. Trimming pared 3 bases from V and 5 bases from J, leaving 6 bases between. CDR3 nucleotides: TGCAGTGCTAGTGCAGGAGATACGCAGTATTTT. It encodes CSASAGDTQYF.

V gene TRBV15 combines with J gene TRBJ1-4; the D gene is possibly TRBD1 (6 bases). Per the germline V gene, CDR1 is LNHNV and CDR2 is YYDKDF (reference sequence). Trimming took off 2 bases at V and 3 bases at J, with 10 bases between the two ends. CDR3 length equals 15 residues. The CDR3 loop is CATSRRQDSNEKLFF. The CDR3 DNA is TGTGCCACCAGCAGAAGACAGGACTCTAATGAAAAACTGTTTTTT.

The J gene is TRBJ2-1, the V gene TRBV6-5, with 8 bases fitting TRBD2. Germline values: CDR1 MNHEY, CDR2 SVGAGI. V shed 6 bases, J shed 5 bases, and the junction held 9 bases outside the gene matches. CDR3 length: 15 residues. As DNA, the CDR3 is TGTGCCAGCAGATCCGGGACTAGTAGGAACAATGAGCAGTTCTTC. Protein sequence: CASRSGTSRNNEQFF.

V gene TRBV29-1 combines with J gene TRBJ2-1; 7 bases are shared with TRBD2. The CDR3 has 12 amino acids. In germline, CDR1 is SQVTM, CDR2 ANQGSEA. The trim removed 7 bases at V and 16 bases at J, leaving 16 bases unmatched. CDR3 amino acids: CSAIRGLIDKFF. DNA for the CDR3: TGCAGCGCTATACGGGGACTAATCGACAAATTCTTC.

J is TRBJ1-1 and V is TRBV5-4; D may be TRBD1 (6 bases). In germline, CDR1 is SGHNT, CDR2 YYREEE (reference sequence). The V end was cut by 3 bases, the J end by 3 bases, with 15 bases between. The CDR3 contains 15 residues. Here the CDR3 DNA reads TGTGCCAGCAGCTCGGGACAAGGAAGGCACACTGAAGCTTTCTTT. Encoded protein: CASSSGQGRHTEAFF.

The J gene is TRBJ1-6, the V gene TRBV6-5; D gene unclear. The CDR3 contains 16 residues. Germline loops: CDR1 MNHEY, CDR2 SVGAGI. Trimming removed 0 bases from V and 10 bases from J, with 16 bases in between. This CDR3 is CASSYSGRSQRSPLHF. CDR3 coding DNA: TGTGCCAGCAGTTACTCGGGCAGATCCCAGCGGTCACCCCTCCACTTT.

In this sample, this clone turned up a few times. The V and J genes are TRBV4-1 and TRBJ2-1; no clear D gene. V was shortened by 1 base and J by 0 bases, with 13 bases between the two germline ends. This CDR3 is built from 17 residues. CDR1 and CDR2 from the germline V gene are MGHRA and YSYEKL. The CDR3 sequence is CASSQVDLGFSYNEQFF. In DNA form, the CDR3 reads TGCGCCAGCAGCCAAGTTGACTTGGGTTTCTCCTACAATGAGCAGTTCTTC.

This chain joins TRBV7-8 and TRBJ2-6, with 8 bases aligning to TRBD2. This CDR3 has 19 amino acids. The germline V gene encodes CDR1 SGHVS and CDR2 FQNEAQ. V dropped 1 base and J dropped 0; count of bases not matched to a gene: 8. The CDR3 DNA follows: TGTGCCAGCAGCTTAGTGCTAGGGCTAGCGGGCTCTGGGGCCAACGTCCTGACTTTC. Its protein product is CASSLVLGLAGSGANVLTF.

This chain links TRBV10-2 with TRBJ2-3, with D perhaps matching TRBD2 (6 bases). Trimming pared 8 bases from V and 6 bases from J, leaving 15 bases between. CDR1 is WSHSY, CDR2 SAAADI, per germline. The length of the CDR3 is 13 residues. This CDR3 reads CASLGGNEDTQYF. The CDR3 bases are TGCGCCAGCCTTGGCGGGAACGAGGATACGCAGTATTTT.

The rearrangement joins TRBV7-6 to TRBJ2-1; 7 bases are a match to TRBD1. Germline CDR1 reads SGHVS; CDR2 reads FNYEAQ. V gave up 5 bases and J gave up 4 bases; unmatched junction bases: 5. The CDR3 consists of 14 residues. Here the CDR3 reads CASSQGQEYNEQFF. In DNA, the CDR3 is TGTGCCAGCAGCCAAGGACAGGAATACAATGAGCAGTTCTTC.

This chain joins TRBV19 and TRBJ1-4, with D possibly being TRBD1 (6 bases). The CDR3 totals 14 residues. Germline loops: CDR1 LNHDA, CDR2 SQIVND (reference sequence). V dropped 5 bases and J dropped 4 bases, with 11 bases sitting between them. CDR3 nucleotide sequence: TGTGCCAGTAGTGCAGGGACACTTAATGAAAAACTGTTTTTT. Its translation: CASSAGTLNEKLFF.

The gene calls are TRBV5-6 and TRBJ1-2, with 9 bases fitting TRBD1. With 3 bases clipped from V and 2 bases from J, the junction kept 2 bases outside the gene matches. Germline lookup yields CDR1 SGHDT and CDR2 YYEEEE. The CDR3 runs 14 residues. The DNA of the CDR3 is TGTGCCAGCAGCTCACAGGGGGCAAACTATGGCTACACCTTC. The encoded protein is CASSSQGANYGYTF.

The CDR3 here is CASSDRGQETQYF. CDR3 bases: TGTGCCAGCAGTGACCGGGGCCAAGAGACCCAGTACTTC. V and J are TRBV6-1 and TRBJ2-5; weak D call: TRBD2 (5 bases). Germline V gene data show CDR1 as MNHNS and CDR2 as SASEGT. This CDR3 comprises 13 residues. V was pared by 3 bases and J by 1 base, with 6 bases between.

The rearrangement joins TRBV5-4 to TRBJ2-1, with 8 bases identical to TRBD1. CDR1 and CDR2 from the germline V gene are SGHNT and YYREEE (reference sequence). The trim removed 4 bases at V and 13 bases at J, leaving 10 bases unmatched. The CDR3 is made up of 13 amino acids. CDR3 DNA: TGTGCCAGCAGCCAGATAGGACAGGGAGATCAGTTCTTC. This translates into CASSQIGQGDQFF. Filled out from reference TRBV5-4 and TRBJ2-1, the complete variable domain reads ETGVTQSPTHLIKTRGQQVTLRCSSQSGHNTVSWYQQALGQGPQFIFQYYREEENGRGNFPPRFSGLQFPNYSSELNVNALELDDSALYLCASSQIGQGDQFFGPGTRLTVL.

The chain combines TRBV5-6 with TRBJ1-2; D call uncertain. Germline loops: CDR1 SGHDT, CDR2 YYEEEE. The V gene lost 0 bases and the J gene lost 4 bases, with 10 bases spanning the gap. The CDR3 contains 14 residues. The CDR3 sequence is CASSLAQQPYGYTF. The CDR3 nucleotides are TGTGCCAGCAGCTTGGCACAACAGCCCTATGGCTACACCTTC.

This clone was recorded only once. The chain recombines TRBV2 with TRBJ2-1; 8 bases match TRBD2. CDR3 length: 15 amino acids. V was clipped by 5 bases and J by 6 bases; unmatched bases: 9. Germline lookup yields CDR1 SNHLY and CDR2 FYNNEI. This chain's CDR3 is CASSQLAAGGNEQFF. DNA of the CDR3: TGTGCCAGCAGTCAACTAGCGGCCGGGGGCAATGAGCAGTTCTTC.

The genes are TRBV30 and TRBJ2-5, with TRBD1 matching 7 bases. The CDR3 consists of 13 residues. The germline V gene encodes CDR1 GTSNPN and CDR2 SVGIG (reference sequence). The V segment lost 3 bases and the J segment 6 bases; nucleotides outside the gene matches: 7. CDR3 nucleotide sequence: TGTGCCTGGAGAAGGGGGCAGGAAAAGACCCAGTACTTC. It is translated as CAWRRGQEKTQYF. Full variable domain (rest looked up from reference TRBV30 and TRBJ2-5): SQTIHQWPATLVQPVGSPLSLECTVEGTSNPNLYWYRQAAGRGLQLLFYSVGIGQISSEVPQNLSASRPQDRQFILSSKKLLLSDSGFYLCAWRRGQEKTQYFGPGTRLLVL.

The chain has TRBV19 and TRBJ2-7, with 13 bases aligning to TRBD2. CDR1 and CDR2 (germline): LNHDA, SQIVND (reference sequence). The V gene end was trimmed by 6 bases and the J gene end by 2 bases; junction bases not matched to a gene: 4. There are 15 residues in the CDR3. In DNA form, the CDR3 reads TGTGCCAGTAGCCCACTAGCGGGAGGGACCTACGAGCAGTACTTC. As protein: CASSPLAGGTYEQYF.

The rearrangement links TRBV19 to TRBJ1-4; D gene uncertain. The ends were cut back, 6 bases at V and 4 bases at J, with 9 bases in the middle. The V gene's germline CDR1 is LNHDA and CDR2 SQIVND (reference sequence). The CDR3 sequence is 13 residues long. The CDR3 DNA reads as TGTGCCAGTAGGAGCAGAAATAATGAAAAACTGTTTTTT. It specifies CASRSRNNEKLFF.

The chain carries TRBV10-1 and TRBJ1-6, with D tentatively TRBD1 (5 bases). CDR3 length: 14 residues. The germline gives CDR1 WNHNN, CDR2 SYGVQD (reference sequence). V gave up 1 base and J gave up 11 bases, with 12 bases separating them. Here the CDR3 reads CASSEFRGRAPLHF. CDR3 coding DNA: TGCGCCAGCAGTGAGTTTCGGGGGAGGGCACCCCTCCACTTT.